The 13 T cell receptor beta chains listed next were all sequenced from one sample in a study of blood T cell repertoires in COVID-19. This table comes from immunoSEQ multiplex PCR, and its TCRdb copy is limited to in-frame clones, with some not included. The sample shows under 300,000 clones, about 90% of them seen only once. The sample was PBMCs or T cells enriched from blood (not recorded which). Source of these receptors: a woman aged 40 to 49 who had been exposed to COVID-19.

Turning to this clone: This same CDR3 is encoded by further DNA sequences in the sample. V gene TRBV6-1 combines with J gene TRBJ1-6; D remains unclear. The CDR3 contains 15 residues. Germline CDR1 reads MNHNS; CDR2 reads SASEGT. The V end lost 1 base, the J end lost 0 bases, and 4 bases lay between the germline ends. The CDR3 region has the DNA TGTGCCAGCAGTGAAGGTAGCTCCTATAATTCACCCCTCCACTTT. Translating it yields CASSEGSSYNSPLHF.

In this sample, this clone turned up a few times. The chain has TRBV10-3 and TRBJ2-2, with D uncertain. This CDR3 spans 15 amino acids. V was pared by 3 bases and J by 4 bases, with 12 bases between. Germline V CDR1 and CDR2: ENHRY, SYGVKD. CDR3 protein: CAISDVTTGTGELFF. The CDR3 nucleotides are TGTGCCATCAGTGATGTGACCACGGGCACCGGGGAGCTGTTTTTT.

This clone was counted between two and nine times. This chain links TRBV24-1 with TRBJ2-2; tentatively, D is TRBD1 (6 bases). This CDR3 region has 14 residues. Germline-derived CDR1 and CDR2 are KGHDR and SFDVKD. Between the trimmed V and J ends, which lost 3 bases and 5 bases, there was a span of 9 bases. CDR3 coding DNA: TGTGCCACCAGTGATCACAGGGAAACCGGGGAGCTGTTTTTT. Its translation: CATSDHRETGELFF.

The genes are TRBV4-3 and TRBJ1-4, with 10 bases that match TRBD1. After removal of 1 base from V and 2 bases from J, the junction contained 4 bases not matched to a gene. The germline V gene encodes CDR1 LGHNA and CDR2 YSLEER. The CDR3 consists of 17 residues. The CDR3 protein is CASSQGGQGLTNEKLFF. The DNA for the CDR3 is TGCGCCAGCAGCCAAGGGGGACAGGGGTTGACTAATGAAAAACTGTTTTTT.

The chain is built from TRBV4-3 and TRBJ2-1, with D possibly TRBD1 on 6 matching bases. Trimming shortened V by 4 bases and J by 5 bases, and 21 bases separated the two germline ends. The CDR3 is 17 residues long. The germline CDR1 and CDR2 sequences are LGHNA and YSLEER. CDR3 nucleotide sequence: TGCGCCAGCAGCCTCCAGCCGCCGACGGACAGAAACAATGAGCAGTTCTTC. Translated: CASSLQPPTDRNNEQFF.

J is TRBJ1-4 and V is TRBV2; a weak D match, TRBD1 (5 bases). V gave up 5 bases and J gave up 5 bases, with 15 bases separating them. Germline CDR1 reads SNHLY; CDR2 reads FYNNEI. This CDR3 has 15 amino acids. The CDR3 DNA is TGTGCCAGCAGTTCCCCGACAGCCGCGAATGAAAAACTGTTTTTT. This codes for CASSSPTAANEKLFF.

This CDR3 reads CASSLRSGISTDTQYF. CDR3 sequence (DNA): TGTGCCAGCAGCTTGAGAAGCGGGATAAGCACAGATACGCAGTATTTT. The chain has TRBV7-2 and TRBJ2-3, with 7 bases lining up with TRBD2. CDR3 length: 16 amino acids. Germline values: CDR1 SGHTA, CDR2 FQGNSA. The V gene end was trimmed by 3 bases and the J gene end by 0 bases; junction bases not matched to a gene: 6.

The V gene is TRBV6-5, the J gene TRBJ2-7; 7 bases match TRBD1. Germline V lookup: CDR1 MNHEY, CDR2 SVGAGI. After removal of 8 bases from V and 0 bases from J, the junction contained 10 bases not matched to a gene. CDR3 length: 15 amino acids. The CDR3 loop is CASERTGASSYEQYF. As DNA, the CDR3 is TGTGCCAGCGAAAGGACAGGAGCCAGCTCCTACGAGCAGTACTTC.

Worth noting for this clone: A junction end diverges from the germline sequence, so it may reflect a read error. The rearrangement links TRBV5-1 to TRBJ2-3, with D perhaps TRBD1 (5 bases). The CDR3 is made up of 13 amino acids. Germline-derived CDR1 and CDR2 are SGHRS and YFSETQ. CDR3: CASSLQGMVEQYF. The DNA for the CDR3 is TGTGCCAGCAGCTTGCAGGGAATGGTAGAACAGTATTTT.

The V gene is TRBV5-6, the J gene TRBJ1-1; D is perhaps TRBD1 (6 bases). This CDR3 spans 13 amino acids. Trimming removed 0 bases from V and 7 bases from J, with 10 bases in between. Germline V gives CDR1 SGHDT, CDR2 YYEEEE. The chain's CDR3 is CASSLVGGREAFF. The CDR3 coding sequence is TGTGCCAGCAGCTTGGTCGGGGGGCGTGAAGCTTTCTTT.

The V and J genes are TRBV4-3 and TRBJ2-1, with TRBD2 identical over 9 bases. The CDR3 extends over 17 amino acids. The V and J ends lost 2 bases and 4 bases, in that order; junction bases with no gene match: 9. Germline V CDR1 and CDR2: LGHNA, YSLEER. The CDR3 nucleotides read TGCGCCAGCAGCCAAAGGGAATTGACTAGCGGATACAATGAGCAGTTCTTC. It encodes CASSQRELTSGYNEQFF.

The chain combines TRBV5-4 with TRBJ1-4; 8 bases map to TRBD1. Germline V gives CDR1 SGHNT, CDR2 YYREEE (reference sequence). This CDR3 contains 16 residues. The ends lost 0 bases at V and 0 bases at J; junction bases unmatched: 1. CDR3 DNA sequence: TGTGCCAGCAGCTTGGGGGACAGGCCAACTAATGAAAAACTGTTTTTT. Encoded protein: CASSLGDRPTNEKLFF. The variable domain in full, with the rest retrieved from reference TRBV5-4 and TRBJ1-4, is ETGVTQSPTHLIKTRGQQVTLRCSSQSGHNTVSWYQQALGQGPQFIFQYYREEENGRGNFPPRFSGLQFPNYSSELNVNALELDDSALYLCASSLGDRPTNEKLFFGSGTQLSVL.

This chain uses TRBV5-8 with TRBJ2-2; 9 bases agree with TRBD1. This CDR3 contains 14 residues. Germline CDR1 is SGHTS and CDR2 is YDEGEE. Trimming took 7 bases from V and 2 from J; bases not matched to a gene: 3. CDR3 sequence reads: CASEGQGNTGELFF. CDR3 nucleotide sequence: TGTGCCAGCGAGGGACAGGGAAACACCGGGGAGCTGTTTTTT.